The 29 T cell receptor beta chains below come from one sample, sequenced in a study. In TCRdb, the RT-PCR reads were re-called with MiXCR into one record per CDR3 protein. The sample lists 550,000 to 750,000 distinct CDR3 sequences; approximately 15% were seen once. Sequencing was performed on memory CD4+ T cells from blood. These receptors originate from a female donor in good health, serving as a healthy control.

This clonotype was detected ten times or more. The chain joins TRBV29-1 to TRBJ2-7, with TRBD1 identical over 9 bases. Unmatched junction bases numbered 4, after V lost 1 base and J lost 9 bases. Germline assignment: CDR1 SQVTM and CDR2 ANQGSEA. CDR3 length: 12 amino acids. The CDR3 sequence is CSVEADRGRQYF. Written as DNA, the CDR3 is TGCAGCGTTGAAGCGGACAGGGGACGGCAGTACTTC.

This chain uses TRBV7-2 with TRBJ2-7, with D maybe TRBD1 (6 bases). Germline CDR1 SGHTA, CDR2 FQGNSA. V lost 5 bases and J lost 1, with 12 bases in between. This CDR3 is built from 14 residues. The CDR3 region has the DNA TGTGCCAGCAGCGGACAGTCTTCATCCTACGAGCAGTACTTC. Translated: CASSGQSSSYEQYF.

This clonotype came up many times. The rearrangement links TRBV10-3 to TRBJ2-1, with 8 bases identical to TRBD1. Trimming removed 9 bases from V and 3 bases from J; junction bases left unmatched: 10. The CDR3 is made up of 15 amino acids. CDR1 and CDR2 from the germline V gene are ENHRY and SYGVKD. CDR3 sequence reads: CAIARAGGFYNEQFF. Written as DNA, the CDR3 is TGTGCCATAGCCAGGGCAGGGGGCTTCTACAATGAGCAGTTCTTC.

The CDR3: CASRGRTGRTGELFF. The CDR3 nucleotides are TGTGCCAGCAGGGGAAGGACAGGGCGCACCGGGGAGCTGTTTTTT. The chain carries TRBV11-2 and TRBJ2-2; 8 bases agree with TRBD1. With 6 bases clipped from V and 4 bases from J, the junction kept 7 bases outside the gene matches. This CDR3 is built from 15 residues. CDR1 and CDR2 from the germline V gene are SGHAT and FQNNGV.

The V and J genes are TRBV2 and TRBJ2-4, with 11 bases aligning to TRBD1. The V gene end was trimmed by 6 bases and the J gene end by 2 bases; junction bases not matched to a gene: 3. Germline loops: CDR1 SNHLY, CDR2 FYNNEI. The CDR3 sequence is 15 residues long. The CDR3 region is CASSGQGATKNIQYF. For the CDR3, the DNA is TGTGCCAGCAGCGGACAGGGGGCAACCAAAAACATTCAGTACTTC.

This clonotype was picked up many times. This chain connects TRBV6-5 to TRBJ1-2; possibly TRBD1 for D (5 bases). CDR1 MNHEY and CDR2 SVGAGI come from the germline V gene. The ends were cut back, 7 bases at V and 7 bases at J, with 22 bases in the middle. The CDR3 runs 15 residues. The CDR3 DNA is TGTGCCAGCATCGCAGCAGGGATTTCATCTCCTGGCTACACCTTC. It yields the protein CASIAAGISSPGYTF.

The V call is TRBV12-3 or TRBV12-4, the J call TRBJ1-4; TRBD1 is a possible D gene (5 bases). With 6 bases removed from V and 8 bases from J, the gap between germline ends came to 13 bases. The CDR3 consists of 13 residues. Here the CDR3 DNA reads TGTGCCAGCAGCTGGATGACAGCCGAAAAACTGTTTTTT. This translates into CASSWMTAEKLFF.

The chain has TRBV7-2 and TRBJ2-5; 15 bases agree with TRBD2. The V gene end was trimmed by 5 bases and the J gene end by 4 bases; junction bases not matched to a gene: 11. This CDR3 spans 18 amino acids. Germline assignment: CDR1 SGHTA and CDR2 FQGNSA. The CDR3 reads CASSQGLAGGGVGETQYF. The CDR3 DNA reads as TGTGCCAGCAGCCAGGGACTAGCGGGGGGAGGGGTGGGAGAGACCCAGTACTTC.

This clonotype was detected only a few times. The rearrangement links TRBV6-6 to TRBJ1-3, with TRBD1 as a possible D gene (5 bases). CDR1 is MNHNY and CDR2 is SVGAGI in the germline V gene (reference sequence). Trimming took 2 bases from V and 0 from J, leaving 14 bases between them. The CDR3 contains 17 residues. The chain's CDR3 is CASSYGAVGVSGNTIYF. Here the CDR3 DNA reads TGTGCCAGCAGTTACGGGGCAGTCGGGGTCTCTGGAAACACCATATATTTT.

This clonotype was counted a few times. The chain has TRBV30 and TRBJ2-5, with no clear D. This CDR3 comprises 14 residues. V lost 2 bases to trimming and J lost 1 base, with 11 bases between them. Germline CDR1 reads GTSNPN; CDR2 reads SVGIG (reference sequence). The CDR3 reads CAWSPTDLQETQYF. The DNA of the CDR3 is TGTGCCTGGAGTCCAACGGACCTCCAAGAGACCCAGTACTTC. The entire variable domain, with the rest obtained from reference TRBV30 and TRBJ2-5, is as follows: SQTIHQWPATLVQPVGSPLSLECTVEGTSNPNLYWYRQAAGRGLQLLFYSVGIGQISSEVPQNLSASRPQDRQFILSSKKLLLSDSGFYLCAWSPTDLQETQYFGPGTRLLVL.

The sample holds many counts of this clonotype. The V and J genes are TRBV29-1 and TRBJ2-1; maybe TRBD2 (6 bases). With 4 bases removed from V and 2 bases from J, the gap between germline ends came to 12 bases. This CDR3 has 14 amino acids. In germline, CDR1 is SQVTM, CDR2 ANQGSEA. CDR3 region: CSVVRDSTYNEQFF. CDR3 nucleotide sequence: TGCAGCGTTGTTCGGGACTCTACCTACAATGAGCAGTTCTTC.

This clonotype has just a few counts. The chain couples TRBV11-2 to TRBJ1-1; D gene uncertain. The CDR3 sequence is 14 residues long. Deletions cut 4 bases from V and 2 bases from J, with 11 bases between. Germline assignment: CDR1 SGHAT and CDR2 FQNNGV. The CDR3 here is CASSSTMGNTEAFF. CDR3 DNA sequence: TGTGCCAGCAGCTCGACCATGGGCAACACTGAAGCTTTCTTT.

This clonotype was counted at least ten times. The chain has TRBV6-6 and TRBJ1-2; TRBD1 agrees at 8 bases. With V trimmed by 6 bases and J by 6 bases, 6 bases remained unmatched. This CDR3 comprises 13 residues. Germline V gene data show CDR1 as MNHNY and CDR2 as SVGAGI (reference sequence). CDR3 in amino acids: CASRGQGMDGYTF. The CDR3 DNA reads as TGTGCCAGCAGAGGACAGGGAATGGATGGCTACACCTTC.

This chain joins TRBV5-5 and TRBJ2-3, with 7 bases aligning to TRBD1. Germline CDR1 and CDR2: SGHKS and YYEKEE (reference sequence). This CDR3 comprises 15 residues. The junction had 6 bases not matched to a gene; V was cut back by 1 base and J by 4 bases. The CDR3 reads CASSLSTGRADTQYF. The CDR3, as DNA: TGTGCCAGCAGCTTGTCGACAGGGCGCGCAGATACGCAGTATTTT.

In this sample, this clonotype turned up a few times. The chain joins TRBV6-6 to TRBJ1-5, with unresolved D. V lost 0 bases, J lost 0 bases, and 15 bases lay in between. CDR3 length: 18 residues. Germline lookup yields CDR1 MNHNY and CDR2 SVGAGI (reference sequence). The CDR3 here is CASSYSWQDDYSNQPQHF. The CDR3, as DNA: TGTGCCAGCAGTTACTCTTGGCAGGACGATTATAGCAATCAGCCCCAGCATTTT.

The chain employs TRBV28 and TRBJ2-3; no reliable D call. Germline V lookup: CDR1 MDHEN, CDR2 SYDVKM. The CDR3 consists of 13 residues. Trimming stripped 5 bases from V and 3 bases from J, with 9 bases between. Written as DNA, the CDR3 is TGTGCCAGCAGTCAAGGAATGACAGATACGCAGTATTTT. Its translation: CASSQGMTDTQYF. The entire variable domain, with the rest obtained from reference TRBV28 and TRBJ2-3, is as follows: DVKVTQSSRYLVKRTGEKVFLECVQDMDHENMFWYRQDPGLGLRLIYFSYDVKMKEKGDIPEGYSVSREKKERFSLILESASTNQTSMYLCASSQGMTDTQYFGPGTRLTVL.

This chain uses TRBV7-2 with TRBJ2-7; D uncertain. The V gene lost 6 bases and the J gene lost 2 bases, with 14 bases spanning the gap. The CDR3 totals 14 residues. Germline CDR1 reads SGHTA; CDR2 reads FQGNSA. CDR3 sequence (DNA): TGTGCCAGCAGTCGAGGCCCCTGGACCTACGAGCAGTACTTC. Translated, it gives CASSRGPWTYEQYF.

There are a few counts of this clonotype. V and J are TRBV5-1 and TRBJ1-1; D gene uncertain. V gave up 0 bases and J gave up 3 bases, with 9 bases separating them. There are 14 residues in the CDR3. Germline CDR1 SGHRS, CDR2 YFSETQ. The CDR3 DNA reads TGCGCCAGCAGCTTGGGGGCTGGATACACTGAAGCTTTCTTT. It yields the protein CASSLGAGYTEAFF.

The chain recombines TRBV5-1 with TRBJ2-2; perhaps D is TRBD1 or TRBD2 (5 bases each). V was cut by 9 bases and J by 7 bases, with 19 bases left in between. The CDR3 runs 14 residues. Germline CDR1 and CDR2: SGHRS and YFSETQ. CDR3: CATRRAGLVGELFF. The CDR3 nucleotides are TGCGCCACCCGGCGGGCAGGGTTGGTCGGGGAGCTGTTTTTT.

This chain connects TRBV20-1 to TRBJ1-2; maybe TRBD1 (5 bases). Germline CDR1 reads DFQATT; CDR2 reads SNEGSKA (reference sequence). The ends were cut back, 5 bases at V and 10 bases at J, with 14 bases in the middle. This CDR3 region has 11 residues. For the CDR3, the DNA is TGCAGTGCTTCTCGGGACGGAGTCTACACCTTC. This sequence encodes CSASRDGVYTF.

The J gene is TRBJ1-1, the V gene TRBV20-1; 8 positions agree with TRBD1. CDR1 DFQATT and CDR2 SNEGSKA come from the germline V gene (reference sequence). J was trimmed by 1 base and V by 3 bases; bases with no gene match: 7. The CDR3 consists of 15 residues. The CDR3 DNA reads TGCAGTGCTAGGGGACTTGGGACAGGGAACACTGAAGCTTTCTTT. This translates into CSARGLGTGNTEAFF.

The table lists this clonotype with a few counts. CDR3: CASRSVTGGYTEAFF. CDR3 DNA sequence: TGTGCCAGCAGGTCCGTCACAGGGGGCTACACTGAAGCTTTCTTT. V usage is TRBV27 and J usage is TRBJ1-1; 9 positions agree with TRBD1. Trimming removed 6 bases from V and 3 bases from J; junction bases left unmatched: 8. Looked up from germline, CDR1 is MNHEY and CDR2 is SMNVEV (reference sequence). The CDR3 spans 15 residues.

This clonotype showed up many times. The chain links TRBV29-1 to TRBJ1-1; D uncertain. CDR1 and CDR2 from the germline V gene are SQVTM and ANQGSEA. The CDR3 sequence is 11 residues long. The V gene lost 6 bases and the J gene lost 2 bases, with 7 bases spanning the gap. This CDR3 reads CSVGVNTEAFF. The CDR3 nucleotides read TGCAGCGTCGGAGTTAACACTGAAGCTTTCTTT.

The gene calls are TRBV20-1 and TRBJ2-3, with 7 bases fitting TRBD2. Germline V CDR1 and CDR2: DFQATT, SNEGSKA (reference sequence). This CDR3 spans 15 amino acids. The V segment lost 2 bases and the J segment 0 bases; nucleotides outside the gene matches: 5. The CDR3 DNA follows: TGCAGTGCTAGACAGCCTAGCGGAAGCACAGATACGCAGTATTTT. The encoded protein is CSARQPSGSTDTQYF.

The chain employs TRBV7-2 and TRBJ1-4; D call uncertain. V lost 6 bases and J lost 8, with 13 bases in between. The CDR3 has 13 residues. Germline CDR1 reads SGHTA; CDR2 reads FQGNSA. The CDR3 sequence is CASSFFLEEKLFF. Here the CDR3 DNA reads TGTGCCAGCAGTTTTTTTCTGGAGGAAAAACTGTTTTTT. The complete variable domain, with remaining parts taken from reference TRBV7-2 and TRBJ1-4, reads GAGVSQSPSNKVTEKGKDVELRCDPISGHTALYWYRQSLGQGLEFLIYFQGNSAPDKSGLPSDRFSAERTGGSVSTLTIQRTQQEDSAVYLCASSFFLEEKLFFGSGTQLSVL.

The rearrangement joins TRBV4-3 to TRBJ1-6; 8 nucleotides align to TRBD1. The CDR3 runs to 14 residues. Per germline, CDR1 LGHNA and CDR2 YSLEER. The trim removed 2 bases at V and 7 bases at J, leaving 1 base unmatched. This CDR3 reads CASSQWTGNSPLHF. The CDR3 DNA follows: TGCGCCAGCAGCCAATGGACAGGGAATTCACCCCTCCACTTT.

A note on this clonotype: A single base separates this from a much larger clone, so it may be a read error. The chain combines TRBV5-4 with TRBJ2-3, with D perhaps matching TRBD2 (7 bases). CDR1 and CDR2 (germline): SGHNT, YYREEE (reference sequence). The CDR3 spans 15 residues. The CDR3 bases are TGTACCAGCAGCTTGGGGGGGCCTCTAACAGATACGCAGTATTTT. Its translation: CTSSLGGPLTDTQYF.

There are a few counts of this clonotype. The junction shows a germline mismatch at one end, possibly a read error. The genes are TRBV5-1 and TRBJ2-2; TRBD2 might be the D (7 bases). This CDR3 has 15 residues. Germline assignment: CDR1 SGHRS and CDR2 YFSETQ. The CDR3 protein is CATESLGGDTGELFF. The CDR3 nucleotides read TGTGCCACCGAAAGTCTAGGGGGGGACACCGGGGAGCTGTTTTTT.

The chain couples TRBV7-2 to TRBJ2-1; TRBD2 is a possible D gene (7 bases). Germline-derived CDR1 and CDR2 are SGHTA and FQGNSA. V was clipped by 7 bases and J by 0 bases, with 16 bases between them. The CDR3 length is 16 residues. Written as DNA, the CDR3 is TGTGCCAGCATCCCGGGGGGCTGGGGCTCCTACAATGAGCAGTTCTTC. The encoded protein is CASIPGGWGSYNEQFF.